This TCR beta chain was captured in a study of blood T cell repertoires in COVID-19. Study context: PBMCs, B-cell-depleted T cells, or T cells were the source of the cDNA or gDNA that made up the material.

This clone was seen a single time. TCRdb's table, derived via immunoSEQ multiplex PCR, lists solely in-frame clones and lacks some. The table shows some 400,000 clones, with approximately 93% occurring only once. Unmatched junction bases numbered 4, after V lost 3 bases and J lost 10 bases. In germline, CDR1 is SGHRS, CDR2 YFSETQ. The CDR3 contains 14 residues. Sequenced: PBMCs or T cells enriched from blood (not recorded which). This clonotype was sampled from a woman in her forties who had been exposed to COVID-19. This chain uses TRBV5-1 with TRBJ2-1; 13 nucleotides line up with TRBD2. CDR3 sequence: CASSSGTSGTEQFF. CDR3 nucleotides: TGCGCCAGCAGCTCCGGGACTAGCGGGACCGAGCAGTTCTTC.